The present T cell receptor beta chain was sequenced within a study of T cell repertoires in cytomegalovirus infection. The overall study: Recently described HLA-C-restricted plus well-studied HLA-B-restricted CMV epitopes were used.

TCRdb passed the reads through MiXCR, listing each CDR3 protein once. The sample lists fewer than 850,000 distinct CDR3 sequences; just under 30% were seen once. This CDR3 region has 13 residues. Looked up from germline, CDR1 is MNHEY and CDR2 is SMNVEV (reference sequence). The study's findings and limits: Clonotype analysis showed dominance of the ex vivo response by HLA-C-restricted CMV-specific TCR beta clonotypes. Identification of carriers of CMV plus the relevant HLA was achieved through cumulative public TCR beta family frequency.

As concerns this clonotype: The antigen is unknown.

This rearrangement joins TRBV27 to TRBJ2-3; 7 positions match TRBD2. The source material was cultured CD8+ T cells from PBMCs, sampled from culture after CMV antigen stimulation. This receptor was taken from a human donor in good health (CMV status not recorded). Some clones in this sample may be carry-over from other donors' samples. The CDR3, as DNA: TGTGGTGCGGGAGCTATAGGTACAGATACGCAGTATTTT. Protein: CGAGAIGTDTQYF.